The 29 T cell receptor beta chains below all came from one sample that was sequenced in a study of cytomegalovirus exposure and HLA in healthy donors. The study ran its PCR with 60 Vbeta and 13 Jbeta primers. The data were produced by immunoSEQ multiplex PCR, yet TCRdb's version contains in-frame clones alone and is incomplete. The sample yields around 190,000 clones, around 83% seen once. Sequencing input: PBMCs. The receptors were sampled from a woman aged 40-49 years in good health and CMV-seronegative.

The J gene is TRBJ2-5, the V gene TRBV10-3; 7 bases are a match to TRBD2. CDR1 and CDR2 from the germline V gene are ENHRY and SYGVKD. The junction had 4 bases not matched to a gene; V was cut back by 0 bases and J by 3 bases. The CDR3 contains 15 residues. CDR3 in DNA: TGTGCCATCAGTGAGTCAGGGCTAGCGGAAGAGACCCAGTACTTC. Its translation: CAISESGLAEETQYF.

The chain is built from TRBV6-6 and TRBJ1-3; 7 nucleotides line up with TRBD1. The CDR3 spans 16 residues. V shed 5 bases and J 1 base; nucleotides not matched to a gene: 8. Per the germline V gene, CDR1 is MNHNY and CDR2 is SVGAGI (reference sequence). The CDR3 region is CASSPGTVFSGNTIYF. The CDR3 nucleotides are TGTGCCAGCAGTCCCGGGACAGTATTTTCTGGAAACACCATATATTTT.

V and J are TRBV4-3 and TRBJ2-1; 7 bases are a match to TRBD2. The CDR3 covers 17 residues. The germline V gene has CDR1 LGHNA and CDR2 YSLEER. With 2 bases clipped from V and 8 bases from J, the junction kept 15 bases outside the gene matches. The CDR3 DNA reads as TGCGCCAGCAGCCAAATAACGGGGGACTATACCTTGGATGAGCAGTTCTTC. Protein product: CASSQITGDYTLDEQFF.

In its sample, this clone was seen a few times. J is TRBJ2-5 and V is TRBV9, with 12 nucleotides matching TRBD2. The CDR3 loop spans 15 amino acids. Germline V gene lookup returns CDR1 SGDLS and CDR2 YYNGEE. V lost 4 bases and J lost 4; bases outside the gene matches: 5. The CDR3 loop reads CASSPTSGRPETQYF. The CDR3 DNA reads TGTGCCAGCAGCCCGACTAGCGGGAGACCAGAGACCCAGTACTTC.

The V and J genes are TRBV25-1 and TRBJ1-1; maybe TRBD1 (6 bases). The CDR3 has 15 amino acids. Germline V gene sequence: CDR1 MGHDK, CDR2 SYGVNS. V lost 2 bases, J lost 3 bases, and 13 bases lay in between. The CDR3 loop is CASSEEKGDDTEAFF. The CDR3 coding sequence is TGTGCCAGCAGTGAAGAGAAGGGGGATGACACTGAAGCTTTCTTT.

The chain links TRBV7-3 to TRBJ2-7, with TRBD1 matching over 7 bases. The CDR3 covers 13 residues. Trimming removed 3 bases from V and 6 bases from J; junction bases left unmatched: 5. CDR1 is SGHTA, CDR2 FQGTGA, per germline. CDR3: CASSFGNRGEQYF. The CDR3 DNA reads TGTGCCAGCAGCTTCGGCAACAGGGGCGAGCAGTACTTC.

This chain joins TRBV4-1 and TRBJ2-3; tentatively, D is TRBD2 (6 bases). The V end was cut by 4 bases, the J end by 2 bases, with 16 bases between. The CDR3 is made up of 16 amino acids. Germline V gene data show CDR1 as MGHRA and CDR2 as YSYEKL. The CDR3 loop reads CASSRGPGAPTDTQYF. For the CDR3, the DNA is TGCGCCAGCAGCCGCGGACCGGGAGCCCCCACAGATACGCAGTATTTT.

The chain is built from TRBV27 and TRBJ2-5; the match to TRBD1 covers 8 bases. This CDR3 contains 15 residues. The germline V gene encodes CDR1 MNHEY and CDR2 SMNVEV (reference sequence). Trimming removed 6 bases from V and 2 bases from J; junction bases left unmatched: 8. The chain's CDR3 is CASRSGQVIQETQYF. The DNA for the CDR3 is TGTGCCAGCAGATCGGGACAGGTAATACAAGAGACCCAGTACTTC.

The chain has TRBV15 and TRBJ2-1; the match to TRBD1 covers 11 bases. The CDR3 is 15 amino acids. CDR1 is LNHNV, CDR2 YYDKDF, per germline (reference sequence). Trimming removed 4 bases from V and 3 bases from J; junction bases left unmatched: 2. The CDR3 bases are TGTGCCACCAGCACGGGACAGGGGGACTACAATGAGCAGTTCTTC. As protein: CATSTGQGDYNEQFF. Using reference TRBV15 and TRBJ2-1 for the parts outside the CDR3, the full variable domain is DAMVIQNPRYQVTQFGKPVTLSCSQTLNHNVMYWYQQKSSQAPKLLFHYYDKDFNNEADTPDNFQSRRPNTSFCFLDIRSPGLGDTAMYLCATSTGQGDYNEQFFGPGTRLTVL.

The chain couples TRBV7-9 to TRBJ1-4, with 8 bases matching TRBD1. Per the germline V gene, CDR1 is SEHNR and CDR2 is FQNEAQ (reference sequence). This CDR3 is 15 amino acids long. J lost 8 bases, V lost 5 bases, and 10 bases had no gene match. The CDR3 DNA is TGTGCCAGCAGCAGCCCGACAGGGGTTCGCGAAAAACTGTTTTTT. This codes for CASSSPTGVREKLFF.

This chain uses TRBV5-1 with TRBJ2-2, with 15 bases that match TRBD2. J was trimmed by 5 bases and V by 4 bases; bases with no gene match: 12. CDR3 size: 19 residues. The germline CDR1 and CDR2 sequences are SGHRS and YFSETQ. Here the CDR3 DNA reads TGCGCCAGCAGCACAACCGGGACTAGCGGGAGGTTCGGGACCGGGGAGCTGTTTTTT. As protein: CASSTTGTSGRFGTGELFF.

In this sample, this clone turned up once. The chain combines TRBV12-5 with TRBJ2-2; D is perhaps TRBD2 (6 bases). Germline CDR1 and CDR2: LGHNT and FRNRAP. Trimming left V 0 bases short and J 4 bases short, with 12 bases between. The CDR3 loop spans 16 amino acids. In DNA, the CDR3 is TGTGCTAGTGGTTTGGTACGGGACTCCATCACCGGGGAGCTGTTTTTT. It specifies CASGLVRDSITGELFF.

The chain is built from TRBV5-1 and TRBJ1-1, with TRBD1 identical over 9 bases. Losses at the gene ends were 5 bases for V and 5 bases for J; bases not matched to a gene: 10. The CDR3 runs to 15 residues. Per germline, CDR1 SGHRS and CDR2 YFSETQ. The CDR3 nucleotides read TGCGCCAGCAGGCCCGCCGGGACAGGGTCTACTGAAGCTTTCTTT. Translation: CASRPAGTGSTEAFF.

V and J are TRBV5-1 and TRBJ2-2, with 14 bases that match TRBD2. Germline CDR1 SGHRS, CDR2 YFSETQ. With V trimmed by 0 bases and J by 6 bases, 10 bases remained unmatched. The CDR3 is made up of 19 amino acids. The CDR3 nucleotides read TGCGCCAGCAGCTTGGGGCAGTCCGGGACTAGCGGGAGCGCCGGGGAGCTGTTTTTT. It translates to CASSLGQSGTSGSAGELFF.

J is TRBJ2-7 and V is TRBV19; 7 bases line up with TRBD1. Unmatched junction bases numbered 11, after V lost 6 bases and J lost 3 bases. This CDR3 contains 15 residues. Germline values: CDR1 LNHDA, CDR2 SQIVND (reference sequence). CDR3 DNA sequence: TGTGCCAGTAGCGGACAGGCTGACGTGGGCTACGAGCAGTACTTC. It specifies CASSGQADVGYEQYF.

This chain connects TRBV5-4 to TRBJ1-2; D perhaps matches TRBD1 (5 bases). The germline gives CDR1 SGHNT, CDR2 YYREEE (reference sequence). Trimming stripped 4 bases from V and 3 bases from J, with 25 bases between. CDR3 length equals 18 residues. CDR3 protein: CASSPSPGRGGMDYGYTF. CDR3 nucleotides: TGTGCCAGCAGCCCCTCCCCGGGACGGGGGGGGATGGACTATGGCTACACCTTC.

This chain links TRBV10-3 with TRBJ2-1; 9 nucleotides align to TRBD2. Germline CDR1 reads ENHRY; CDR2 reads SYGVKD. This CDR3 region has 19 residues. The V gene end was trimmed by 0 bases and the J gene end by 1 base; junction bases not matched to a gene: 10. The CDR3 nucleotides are TGTGCCATCAGTGAGTCTAGTAGGGGACTAGCCGCTTCCTACAATGAGCAGTTCTTC. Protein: CAISESSRGLAASYNEQFF.

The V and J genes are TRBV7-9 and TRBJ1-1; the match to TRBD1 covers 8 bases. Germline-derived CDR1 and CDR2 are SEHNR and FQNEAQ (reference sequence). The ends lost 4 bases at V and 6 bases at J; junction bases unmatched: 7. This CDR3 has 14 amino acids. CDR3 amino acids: CASSSQGALAEAFF. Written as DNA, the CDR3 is TGTGCCAGCAGCTCCCAGGGGGCCTTGGCTGAAGCTTTCTTT.

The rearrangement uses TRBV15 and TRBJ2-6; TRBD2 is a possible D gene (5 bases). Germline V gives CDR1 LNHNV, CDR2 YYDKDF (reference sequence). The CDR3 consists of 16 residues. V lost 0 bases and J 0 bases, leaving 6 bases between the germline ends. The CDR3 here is CATSRDRGSGANVLTF. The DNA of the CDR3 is TGTGCCACCAGCAGAGATCGGGGCTCTGGGGCCAACGTCCTGACTTTC.

The CDR3 DNA reads TGTGCCATCACCAGGACTGTTAATGAGCAGTTCTTC. Encoded protein: CAITRTVNEQFF. V usage is TRBV10-3 and J usage is TRBJ2-1, with D tentatively TRBD2 (5 bases). Trimming stripped 7 bases from V and 7 bases from J, with 11 bases between. Germline lookup yields CDR1 ENHRY and CDR2 SYGVKD. CDR3 length equals 12 residues.

The CDR3 loop reads CASTQGAGVLETQYF. The CDR3 bases are TGTGCCAGCACCCAAGGGGCGGGAGTTCTGGAGACCCAGTACTTC. The chain has TRBV7-9 and TRBJ2-5; 7 bases line up with TRBD2. J gave up 5 bases and V 7 bases, and 13 bases lay outside the gene matches. The V gene's germline CDR1 is SEHNR and CDR2 FQNEAQ (reference sequence). The CDR3 has 15 amino acids.

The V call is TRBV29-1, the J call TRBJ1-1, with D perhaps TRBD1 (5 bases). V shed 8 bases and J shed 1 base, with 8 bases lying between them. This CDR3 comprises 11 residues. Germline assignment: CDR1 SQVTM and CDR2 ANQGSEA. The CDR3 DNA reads TGCAGCCTGACAGCGAACACTGAAGCTTTCTTT. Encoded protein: CSLTANTEAFF.

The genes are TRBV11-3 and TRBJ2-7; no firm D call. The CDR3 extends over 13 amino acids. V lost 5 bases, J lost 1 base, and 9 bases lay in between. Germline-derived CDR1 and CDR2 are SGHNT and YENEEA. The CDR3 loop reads CASSPPGSYEQYV. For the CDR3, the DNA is TGTGCCAGCAGCCCCCCGGGTTCCTACGAGCAGTACGTC.

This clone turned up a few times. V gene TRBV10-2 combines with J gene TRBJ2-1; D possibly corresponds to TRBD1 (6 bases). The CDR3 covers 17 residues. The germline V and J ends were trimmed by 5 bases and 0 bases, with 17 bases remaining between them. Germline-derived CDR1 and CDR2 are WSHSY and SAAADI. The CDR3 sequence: CASSPSPRDTSYNEQFF. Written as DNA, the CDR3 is TGCGCCAGCAGTCCTTCACCCCGGGACACCTCCTACAATGAGCAGTTCTTC.

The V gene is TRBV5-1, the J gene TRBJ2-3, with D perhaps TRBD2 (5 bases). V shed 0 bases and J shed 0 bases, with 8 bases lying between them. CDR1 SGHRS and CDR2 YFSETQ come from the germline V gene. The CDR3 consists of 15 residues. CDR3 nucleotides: TGCGCCAGCAGCTTGGAAACGGGGAGCACAGATACGCAGTATTTT. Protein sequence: CASSLETGSTDTQYF.

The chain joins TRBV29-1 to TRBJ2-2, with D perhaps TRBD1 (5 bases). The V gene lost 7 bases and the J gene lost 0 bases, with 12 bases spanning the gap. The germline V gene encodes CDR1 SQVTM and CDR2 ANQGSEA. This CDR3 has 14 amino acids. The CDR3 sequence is CSGGDTTNTGELFF. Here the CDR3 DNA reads TGCAGCGGGGGCGACACTACGAACACCGGGGAGCTGTTTTTT.

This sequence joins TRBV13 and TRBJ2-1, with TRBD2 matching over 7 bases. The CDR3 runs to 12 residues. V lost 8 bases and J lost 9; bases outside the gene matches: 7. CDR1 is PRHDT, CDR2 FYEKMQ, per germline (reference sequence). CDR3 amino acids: CASLSRGGEQFF. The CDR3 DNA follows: TGTGCCAGCCTTTCCCGCGGGGGTGAGCAGTTCTTC.

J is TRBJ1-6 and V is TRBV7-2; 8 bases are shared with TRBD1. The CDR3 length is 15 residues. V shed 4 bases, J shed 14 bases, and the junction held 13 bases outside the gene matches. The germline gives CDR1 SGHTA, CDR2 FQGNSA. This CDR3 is CASSSQDRVGISLHF. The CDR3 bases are TGTGCCAGCAGCTCGCAGGACAGGGTGGGGATCTCCCTCCACTTT.

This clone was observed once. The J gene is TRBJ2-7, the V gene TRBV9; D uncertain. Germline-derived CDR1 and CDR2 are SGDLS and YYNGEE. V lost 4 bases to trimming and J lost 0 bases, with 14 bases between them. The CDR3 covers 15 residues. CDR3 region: CASSPRMGDSYEQYF. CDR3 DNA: TGTGCCAGCAGCCCCCGTATGGGCGACTCCTACGAGCAGTACTTC. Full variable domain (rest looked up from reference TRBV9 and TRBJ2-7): DSGVTQTPKHLITATGQRVTLRCSPRSGDLSVYWYQQSLDQGLQFLIQYYNGEERAKGNILERFSAQQFPDLHSELNLSSLELGDSALYFCASSPRMGDSYEQYFGPGTRLTVT.